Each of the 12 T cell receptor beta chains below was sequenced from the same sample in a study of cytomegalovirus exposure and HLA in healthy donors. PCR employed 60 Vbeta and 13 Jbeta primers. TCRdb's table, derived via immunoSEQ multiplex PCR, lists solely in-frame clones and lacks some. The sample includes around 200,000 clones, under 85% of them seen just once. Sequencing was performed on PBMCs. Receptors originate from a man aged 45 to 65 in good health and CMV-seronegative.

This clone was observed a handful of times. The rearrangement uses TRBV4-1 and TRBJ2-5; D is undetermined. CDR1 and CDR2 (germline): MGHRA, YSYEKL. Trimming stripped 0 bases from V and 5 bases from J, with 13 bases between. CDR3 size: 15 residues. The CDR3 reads CASSQEARLSETQYF. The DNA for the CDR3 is TGCGCCAGCAGCCAAGAAGCTAGGCTGTCGGAGACCCAGTACTTC.

The CDR3 nucleotides read TGTGCCAGCAGCATGTCTGGGGCCAACGTCCTGACTTTC. It yields the protein CASSMSGANVLTF. The chain has TRBV6-1 and TRBJ2-6; D is ambiguous. Germline-derived CDR1 and CDR2 are MNHNS and SASEGT. There are 13 residues in the CDR3. V lost 6 bases and J 1 base, leaving 4 bases between the germline ends.

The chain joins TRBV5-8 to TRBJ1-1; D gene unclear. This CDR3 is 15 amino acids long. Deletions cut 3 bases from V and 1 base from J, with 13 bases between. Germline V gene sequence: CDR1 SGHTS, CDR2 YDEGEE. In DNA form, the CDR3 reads TGTGCCAGCAGCTCCCTCCCCCAGCGGAACACTGAAGCTTTCTTT. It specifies CASSSLPQRNTEAFF.

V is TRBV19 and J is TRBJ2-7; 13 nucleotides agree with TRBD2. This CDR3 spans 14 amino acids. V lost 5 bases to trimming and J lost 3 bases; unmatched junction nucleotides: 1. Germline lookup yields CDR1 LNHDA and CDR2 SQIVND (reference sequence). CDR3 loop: CASSWTSGSYEQYF. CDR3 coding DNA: TGTGCCAGTAGTTGGACTAGCGGGAGCTACGAGCAGTACTTC. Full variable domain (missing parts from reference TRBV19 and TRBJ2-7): DGGITQSPKYLFRKEGQNVTLSCEQNLNHDAMYWYRQDPGQGLRLIYYSQIVNDFQKGDIAEGYSVSREKKESFPLTVTSAQKNPTAFYLCASSWTSGSYEQYFGPGTRLTVT.

The CDR3 bases are TGTGCCAGCAGTCCTCTAATCGACAGGTCCAATCAGCCCCAGCATTTT. Residues: CASSPLIDRSNQPQHF. The genes are TRBV2 and TRBJ1-5, with D tentatively TRBD1 (6 bases). V gave up 5 bases and J gave up 3 bases, with 17 bases separating them. The CDR3 length is 16 residues. CDR1 is SNHLY, CDR2 FYNNEI, per germline.

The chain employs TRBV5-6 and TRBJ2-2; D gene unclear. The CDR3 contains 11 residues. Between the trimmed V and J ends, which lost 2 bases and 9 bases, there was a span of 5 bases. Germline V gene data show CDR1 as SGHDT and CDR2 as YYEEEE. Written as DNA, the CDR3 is TGTGCCAGCAGCTTTCGTCGGGAGCTGTTTTTT. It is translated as CASSFRRELFF.

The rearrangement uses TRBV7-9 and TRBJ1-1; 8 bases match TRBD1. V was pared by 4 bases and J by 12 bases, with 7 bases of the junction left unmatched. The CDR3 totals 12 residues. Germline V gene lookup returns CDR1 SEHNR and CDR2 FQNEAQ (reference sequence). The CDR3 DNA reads TGTGCCAGCAGCTACAAACAGGGGGAATCTTTCTTT. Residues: CASSYKQGESFF.

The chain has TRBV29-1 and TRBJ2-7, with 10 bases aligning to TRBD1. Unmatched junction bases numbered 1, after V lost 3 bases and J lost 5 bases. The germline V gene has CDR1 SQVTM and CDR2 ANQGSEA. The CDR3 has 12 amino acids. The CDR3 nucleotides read TGCAGCGTTGAGGGACAGGGGAACGAGCAGTACTTC. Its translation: CSVEGQGNEQYF.

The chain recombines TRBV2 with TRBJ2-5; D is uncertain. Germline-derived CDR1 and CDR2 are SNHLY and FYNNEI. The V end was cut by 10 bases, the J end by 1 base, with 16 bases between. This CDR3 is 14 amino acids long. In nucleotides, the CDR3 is TGTGCCACAAAGAGGTCAGCTTCCCAAGAGACCCAGTACTTC. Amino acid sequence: CATKRSASQETQYF.

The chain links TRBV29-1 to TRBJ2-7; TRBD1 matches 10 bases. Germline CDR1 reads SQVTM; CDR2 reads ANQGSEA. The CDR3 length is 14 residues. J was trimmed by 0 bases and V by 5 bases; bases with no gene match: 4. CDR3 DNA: TGCAGCGTTCTCGGACAGGGGGTCTCCTACGAGCAGTACTTC. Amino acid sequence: CSVLGQGVSYEQYF.

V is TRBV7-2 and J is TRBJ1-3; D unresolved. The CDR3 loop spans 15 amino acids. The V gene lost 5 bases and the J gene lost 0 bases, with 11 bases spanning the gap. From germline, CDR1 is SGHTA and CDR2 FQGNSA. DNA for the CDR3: TGTGCCAGCAGCGGTTCTGTCAGCTCTGGAAACACCATATATTTT. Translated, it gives CASSGSVSSGNTIYF.

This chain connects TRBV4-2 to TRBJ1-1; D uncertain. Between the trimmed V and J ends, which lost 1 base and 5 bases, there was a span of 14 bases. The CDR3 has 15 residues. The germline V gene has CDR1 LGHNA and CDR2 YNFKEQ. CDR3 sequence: CASSQAVRVGTEAFF. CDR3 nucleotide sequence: TGTGCCAGCAGCCAAGCGGTGAGGGTGGGGACTGAAGCTTTCTTT.